These 9 T cell receptor beta chains share one sample of origin, sequenced in a study of T cell clonality in common variable immunodeficiency. Which antigens these TCRs recognize remains unknown. Points from the study as a whole: Fewer deletions and N-nucleotide insertions were reportedly seen in common variable immunodeficiency TCR beta sequences.

Method: immunoSEQ multiplex PCR; TCRdb's copy keeps in-frame clones and lacks some. The sample counts around 28,000 clones, none seen once; the ten largest own less than 35%. Sequences were obtained from peripheral blood mononuclear cells. These receptors all come from a human donor with common variable immunodeficiency.

This clone appeared many times. The read finishes 3 residues shy of the CDR3 end, and the germline J gene is used to complete it. This chain connects TRBV20-1 to TRBJ2-5; D unresolved. V lost 3 bases and J lost 1, with 9 bases in between. This CDR3 is 13 amino acids long. Germline CDR1 and CDR2: DFQATT and SNEGSKA (reference sequence). The chain's CDR3 is CSASRSFQETQYF. The CDR3 bases that were read are TGCAGTGCTAGTCGGTCATTCCAAGAGACC.

This clone was seen a few times. The covered CDR3 bases are TGTGCCAGCAGGGAACAGGGGGCCGGCGGGGAG. This sequence encodes CASREQGAGGE. The entire CDR3 protein is CASREQGAGGELFF. The V gene is TRBV6-2 or TRBV6-3, the J gene TRBJ2-2; TRBD1 matches 9 bases. The observed sequence ends 3 residues before the CDR3 terminus, with the missing tail filled in from the germline J gene. Germline V lookup: CDR1 MNHEY, CDR2 SVGEGT. After removal of 6 bases from V and 7 bases from J, the junction contained 6 bases not matched to a gene. The CDR3 is made up of 14 amino acids.

On this clone: The read is 3 residues too short to cover the CDR3 end, so that end is filled in from the germline J gene. The rearrangement joins TRBV7-2 to TRBJ1-2; no reliable D call. The V and J ends lost 0 bases and 3 bases respectively, with 11 bases between them. The CDR3 has 15 amino acids. The germline gives CDR1 SGHTA, CDR2 FQGNSA. The CDR3 is CASSLAPGSDYGYTF. The CDR3 DNA, read in part, is TGTGCCAGCAGCTTAGCCCCGGGGTCTGACTATGGC.

This clone was seen a handful of times. The CDR3 spells CAWSPQTGPWDATNEKLFF. CDR3 DNA (partial): TGTGCCTGGAGTCCCCAGACAGGACCTTGGGATGCAACTAATGAAAAA. The chain uses TRBV30 and TRBJ1-4, with D perhaps TRBD1 (6 bases). The read ends 3 residues shy of where the CDR3 ends; the end is completed using the germline J gene. The germline V and J ends were trimmed by 2 bases and 0 bases, with 22 bases remaining between them. Germline V gene sequence: CDR1 GTSNPN, CDR2 SVGIG (reference sequence). This CDR3 contains 19 residues. Based on the CDR3 plus reference TRBV30 and TRBJ1-4, the full variable domain is SQTIHQWPATLVQPVGSPLSLECTVEGTSNPNLYWYRQAAGRGLQLLFYSVGIGQISSEVPQNLSASRPQDRQFILSSKKLLLSDSGFYLCAWSPQTGPWDATNEKLFFGSGTQLSVL.

The table lists this clone with many counts. The read gets to within 3 residues of the CDR3 end, and the germline J gene fills in the rest. The chain carries TRBV18 and TRBJ2-3, with D tentatively TRBD2 (5 bases). V lost 4 bases, J lost 0 bases, and 14 bases lay in between. The CDR3 totals 16 residues. Germline V gene data show CDR1 as KGHSH and CDR2 as LQKENI. CDR3 bases read: TGTGCCAGCTCACGTTCTAGCCCTCTTAGCACAGATACG. This translates into CASSRSSPLSTDT. From start to end, the CDR3 is CASSRSSPLSTDTQYF.

This clone came up many times. Coverage ceases 3 residues before the CDR3 finishes, and the germline J gene fills in the end. This chain joins TRBV7-3 and TRBJ1-3, with TRBD1 matching 9 bases. CDR1 is SGHTA and CDR2 is FQGTGA in the germline V gene. After removal of 1 base from V and 3 bases from J, the junction contained 13 bases not matched to a gene. This CDR3 has 19 residues. CDR3 region: CASSLITGGRSKYGNTIYF. CDR3 DNA, as far as it was read: TGTGCCAGCAGCTTAATCACAGGGGGCCGTTCCAAGTATGGAAACACC.

This clone has ten or more counts. The CDR3 bases that were read are TGTGCCAGCAGTGTAGTAAGGGGGAACTATGGC. This sequence encodes CASSVVRGNYG. The whole CDR3 region reads CASSVVRGNYGYTF. V is TRBV2 and J is TRBJ1-2; possible D gene TRBD1, 6 bases. The read ends 3 residues early relative to the CDR3; the germline J gene fills the gap. The germline V gene has CDR1 SNHLY and CDR2 FYNNEI. The CDR3 is made up of 14 amino acids. The V end lost 4 bases, the J end lost 2 bases, and 11 bases lay between the germline ends. The full variable domain, with the rest looked up from reference TRBV2 and TRBJ1-2, is EPEVTQTPSHQVTQMGQEVILRCVPISNHLYFYWYRQILGQKVEFLVSFYNNEISEKSEIFDDQFSVERPDGSNFTLKIRSTKLEDSAMYFCASSVVRGNYGYTFGSGTRLTVV.

This clone showed up many times. The read comes to an end 3 residues before the CDR3 does, leaving the germline J gene to fill in the end. The chain has TRBV5-5 and TRBJ1-2; maybe TRBD1 (6 bases). Germline CDR1 is SGHKS and CDR2 is YYEKEE (reference sequence). The CDR3 is made up of 13 amino acids. This chain's CDR3 is CASRQGEVGGYTF. Incomplete CDR3 DNA: TGTGCCAGCAGACAGGGTGAGGTTGGAGGC.

In its sample, this clone is medium-sized. The read terminates 3 residues before the CDR3 end, so the remaining end is supplied by the germline J gene. This chain uses TRBV20-1 with TRBJ2-3, with D possibly TRBD2 on 7 matching bases. Germline-derived CDR1 and CDR2 are DFQATT and SNEGSKA (reference sequence). The CDR3 is 15 amino acids. Trimming stripped 2 bases from V and 8 bases from J, with 20 bases between. CDR3 residues: CSARLGGALSGTQYF. CDR3 DNA, as far as it was read: TGCAGTGCTAGACTTGGGGGGGCCCTCTCTGGTACG.